This TCR beta chain was retrieved from a study of blood T cell repertoires in COVID-19. The overall study: COVID-19 samples collected from the United States, Italy and Spain covered acute and convalescent phases.

The CDR3 has 15 amino acids. Germline assignment: CDR1 MGHRA and CDR2 YSYEKL. The V and J ends lost 2 bases and 2 bases respectively, with 9 bases between them. Assay used: immunoSEQ multiplex PCR; TCRdb lists only in-frame clones, some missing. The sample lists 30,000 to 40,000 clones; around 80% were seen once. The TCR originated in a man in his fifties or sixties in a cohort sampled during active COVID-19. The chain has TRBV4-1 and TRBJ2-2; tentatively, D is TRBD2 (5 bases). Material for sequencing was peripheral blood. For the CDR3, the DNA is TGCGCCAGCAGCCAATTGAGCGGTAACACCGGGGAGCTGTTTTTT. Protein: CASSQLSGNTGELFF.